These 24 T cell receptor beta chains came from one sample sequenced in a study of high-grade serous ovarian cancer treatment subgroups. The method was immunoSEQ multiplex PCR; TCRdb's version includes in-frame clones alone and lacks a portion of them. Seen here are about 6,800 clones, roughly 85% observed once, and the top ten hold about 5%. Tumor tissue was taken before any definitive surgery or chemotherapy was given. The sample taken for sequencing was tumor tissue. The receptors originated from a human donor with high-grade serous ovarian cancer.

This CDR3 is CASSGSYNEQFF. The CDR3 nucleotides are TGTGCCAGCAGTGGCTCTTACAATGAGCAGTTCTTC. V gene TRBV6-1 combines with J gene TRBJ2-1, with D unclear. V was clipped by 4 bases and J by 4 bases, with 5 bases between them. This CDR3 is 12 amino acids long. Germline V gene lookup returns CDR1 MNHNS and CDR2 SASEGT.

This clone has a handful of counts. The rearrangement links TRBV25-1 to TRBJ1-1, with a possible D match to TRBD1 (5 bases). Germline CDR1 MGHDK, CDR2 SYGVNS. Trimming left V 0 bases short and J 5 bases short, with 10 bases between. This CDR3 is 14 amino acids long. The CDR3 loop reads CASSEYGGETEAFF. The CDR3 DNA reads TGTGCCAGCAGTGAATACGGGGGGGAGACTGAAGCTTTCTTT.

J is TRBJ1-5 and V is TRBV18; 7 positions match TRBD1. Looked up from germline, CDR1 is KGHSH and CDR2 is LQKENI. This CDR3 region has 13 residues. Germline trimming cut 6 bases from V and 4 bases from J; bases unmatched to any gene: 3. CDR3 sequence reads: CASSLGQNQPQHF. As DNA, the CDR3 is TGTGCCAGCTCCCTGGGACAGAATCAGCCCCAGCATTTT.

V usage is TRBV4-1 and J usage is TRBJ2-7; 11 bases map to TRBD2. CDR1 and CDR2 (germline): MGHRA, YSYEKL. CDR3 length equals 15 residues. Losses at the gene ends were 6 bases for V and 4 bases for J; bases not matched to a gene: 8. The CDR3 sequence: CASSSGTSGFYEQYF. The CDR3 DNA is TGCGCCAGCAGTTCCGGGACTAGCGGATTTTACGAGCAGTACTTC.

V gene TRBV29-1 combines with J gene TRBJ2-3, with 11 bases aligning to TRBD2. The CDR3 contains 17 residues. Germline V gene data show CDR1 as SQVTM and CDR2 as ANQGSEA. The junction had 14 bases not matched to a gene; V was cut back by 7 bases and J by 2 bases. CDR3 DNA sequence: TGCAGCGCTGGGGAGACTAGCGGGGTACTTTACACAGATACGCAGTATTTT. Residues: CSAGETSGVLYTDTQYF.

V and J are TRBV5-1 and TRBJ2-1; D remains unclear. The V end was cut by 0 bases, the J end by 15 bases, with 10 bases between. Germline V gene lookup returns CDR1 SGHRS and CDR2 YFSETQ. This CDR3 is built from 11 residues. The chain's CDR3 is CASSLASTTFF. CDR3 coding DNA: TGCGCCAGCAGCTTGGCCAGCACTACGTTCTTC.

This clone was counted a few times. The rearrangement joins TRBV27 to TRBJ2-1, with D maybe TRBD1 (6 bases). V was pared by 1 base and J by 3 bases, with 10 bases between. The length of the CDR3 is 15 residues. Germline V CDR1 and CDR2: MNHEY, SMNVEV (reference sequence). CDR3 coding DNA: TGTGCCAGCAGTTTATTCCCGGACAGCTACAATGAGCAGTTCTTC. Encoded protein: CASSLFPDSYNEQFF.

The V gene is TRBV6-5, the J gene TRBJ2-1; a weak D match, TRBD1 (5 bases). Trimming pared 4 bases from V and 9 bases from J, leaving 13 bases between. The CDR3 has 13 residues. Germline values: CDR1 MNHEY, CDR2 SVGAGI. CDR3 loop: CASSFLGASEQFF. DNA for the CDR3: TGTGCCAGCAGTTTCCTAGGGGCAAGTGAGCAGTTCTTC.

The CDR3 DNA reads as TGTGCCATTAGGGGCGGGGCTAACACCGGGGAGCTGTTTTTT. Amino acids: CAIRGGANTGELFF. V gene TRBV7-2 combines with J gene TRBJ2-2; D perhaps matches TRBD2 (6 bases). The V and J ends lost 10 bases and 2 bases respectively, with 14 bases between them. CDR3 size: 14 residues. Germline V gives CDR1 SGHTA, CDR2 FQGNSA.

This clone has a single count. The chain links TRBV19 to TRBJ1-2; 7 bases map to TRBD1. The germline V gene has CDR1 LNHDA and CDR2 SQIVND (reference sequence). J lost 4 bases, V lost 11 bases, and 16 bases had no gene match. The CDR3 is 15 residues long. Here the CDR3 DNA reads TGTGCCTCCCACCCCCCGCAGGGGGTTGCCTATGGCTACACCTTC. This translates into CASHPPQGVAYGYTF.

This clone qualifies as medium-sized. The V gene is TRBV6-5, the J gene TRBJ2-7; a possible D gene is TRBD1 (5 bases). The V end lost 6 bases, the J end lost 7 bases, and 19 bases lay between the germline ends. Germline V lookup: CDR1 MNHEY, CDR2 SVGAGI. The CDR3 spans 14 residues. CDR3 DNA sequence: TGTGCCAGCAGGACAGCCGCAGAATGGTGGGAGCAGTACTTC. It translates to CASRTAAEWWEQYF.

The rearrangement joins TRBV12-5 to TRBJ1-4; 7 bases are a match to TRBD1. CDR3 size: 14 residues. Trimming removed 1 base from V and 6 bases from J; junction bases left unmatched: 2. The germline V gene encodes CDR1 LGHNT and CDR2 FRNRAP. In DNA, the CDR3 is TGTGCTAGTGGTTTGGGGACAGGAGATGAAAAACTGTTTTTT. It translates to CASGLGTGDEKLFF.

The chain links TRBV7-9 to TRBJ2-3; D tentatively reads TRBD1 or TRBD2 (5 bases each). CDR1 and CDR2 (germline): SEHNR, FQNEAQ (reference sequence). V lost 3 bases and J 1 base, leaving 14 bases between the germline ends. The CDR3 consists of 16 residues. The CDR3, as DNA: TGTGCCAGCAGCTTCCTTAGAGGGGCCGGCACAGATACGCAGTATTTT. It codes for CASSFLRGAGTDTQYF.

The rearrangement uses TRBV19 and TRBJ1-1, with a weak D call TRBD1 (5 bases). V lost 1 base, J lost 2 bases, and 17 bases lay in between. The germline gives CDR1 LNHDA, CDR2 SQIVND (reference sequence). The CDR3 is 17 residues long. CDR3 sequence reads: CASSIVYGGGDNTEAFF. Here the CDR3 DNA reads TGTGCCAGTAGTATAGTTTATGGGGGGGGAGACAACACTGAAGCTTTCTTT.

V is TRBV5-1 and J is TRBJ2-7, with D possibly being TRBD1 (5 bases). CDR3 length: 16 residues. CDR1 SGHRS and CDR2 YFSETQ come from the germline V gene. V lost 0 bases and J 5 bases, leaving 18 bases between the germline ends. DNA of the CDR3: TGCGCCAGCAGCTTGGAGCCCAGGGATATCCCTCACGAGCAGTACTTC. Translating it yields CASSLEPRDIPHEQYF.

V is TRBV11-2 and J is TRBJ2-7; 7 bases line up with TRBD2. The germline gives CDR1 SGHAT, CDR2 FQNNGV. The trim removed 0 bases at V and 11 bases at J, leaving 7 bases unmatched. The length of the CDR3 is 13 residues. The CDR3 nucleotides are TGTGCCAGCAGCTTAGATCGCGGGGGTGCTGAGTACTTC. It translates to CASSLDRGGAEYF. The variable domain in full, with the rest retrieved from reference TRBV11-2 and TRBJ2-7, is EAGVAQSPRYKIIEKRQSVAFWCNPISGHATLYWYQQILGQGPKLLIQFQNNGVVDDSQLPKDRFSAERLKGVDSTLKIQPAKLEDSAVYLCASSLDRGGAEYFGPGTRLTVT.

This chain links TRBV19 with TRBJ2-2; a possible D gene is TRBD1 (5 bases). Germline V CDR1 and CDR2: LNHDA, SQIVND (reference sequence). V was cut by 7 bases and J by 4 bases, with 16 bases left in between. CDR3 length: 15 residues. This CDR3 reads CASKDRPRGTGELFF. The CDR3 bases are TGTGCCAGTAAAGATCGACCAAGGGGCACCGGGGAGCTGTTTTTT. The whole variable domain, remainder taken from reference TRBV19 and TRBJ2-2, is DGGITQSPKYLFRKEGQNVTLSCEQNLNHDAMYWYRQDPGQGLRLIYYSQIVNDFQKGDIAEGYSVSREKKESFPLTVTSAQKNPTAFYLCASKDRPRGTGELFFGEGSRLTVL.

The rearrangement uses TRBV6-5 and TRBJ2-2; 8 nucleotides line up with TRBD1. Germline CDR1 and CDR2: MNHEY and SVGAGI. The CDR3 is made up of 14 amino acids. The junction had 10 bases not matched to a gene; V was cut back by 9 bases and J by 7 bases. The chain's CDR3 is CASWQGAAIGELFF. The CDR3 nucleotides are TGTGCCAGTTGGCAGGGGGCTGCGATCGGGGAGCTGTTTTTT.

To note about this clone: Its ends do not fully match the called genes, so a read error is possible. The rearrangement uses TRBV5-1 and TRBJ2-7; no firm D call. The CDR3 extends over 10 amino acids. Germline CDR1 is SGHRS and CDR2 is YFSETQ. The CDR3 nucleotides are TGCGCCAGCAGCTTGGCAGCGCCCGCCTTC. The encoded protein is CASSLAAPAF.

In this sample, this clone turned up once. The CDR3 protein is CASSIASSTDTQYF. The CDR3 DNA reads as TGTGCCAGTAGTATAGCATCTAGCACAGATACGCAGTATTTT. The chain combines TRBV19 with TRBJ2-3; D is unclear. CDR3 length: 14 residues. Germline V lookup: CDR1 LNHDA, CDR2 SQIVND (reference sequence). The V end lost 1 base, the J end lost 0 bases, and 5 bases lay between the germline ends.

This chain uses TRBV6-4 with TRBJ2-3; 7 bases match TRBD2. This CDR3 comprises 14 residues. The ends lost 6 bases at V and 2 bases at J; junction bases unmatched: 5. Germline CDR1 and CDR2: MRHNA and SNTAGT. The CDR3 protein is CASSPSGDTDTQYF. In nucleotides, the CDR3 is TGTGCCAGCAGCCCCAGCGGGGACACAGATACGCAGTATTTT.

This clone was observed a single time. The genes are TRBV27 and TRBJ2-7; possible D gene TRBD1, 6 bases. CDR1 and CDR2 from the germline V gene are MNHEY and SMNVEV (reference sequence). The germline V and J ends were trimmed by 3 bases and 7 bases, with 22 bases remaining between them. The CDR3 consists of 16 residues. Here the CDR3 DNA reads TGTGCCAGCAGTTTTGGTTCAGGGGACGTCACCGGGGAGCAGTACTTC. Its protein product is CASSFGSGDVTGEQYF.

The rearrangement uses TRBV28 and TRBJ2-7, with 11 nucleotides matching TRBD2. Germline-derived CDR1 and CDR2 are MDHEN and SYDVKM. The CDR3 is 19 residues long. J was trimmed by 11 bases and V by 5 bases; bases with no gene match: 26. This CDR3 is CASSHLTVTGLAGGGVEYF. CDR3 sequence (DNA): TGTGCCAGCAGTCACTTGACGGTTACCGGGCTAGCGGGGGGAGGGGTGGAGTACTTC.

The chain couples TRBV28 to TRBJ1-1; 10 positions match TRBD1. V lost 7 bases to trimming and J lost 7 bases; unmatched junction nucleotides: 12. CDR1 and CDR2 from the germline V gene are MDHEN and SYDVKM. CDR3 length: 15 residues. CDR3 nucleotide sequence: TGTGCCAGCACTACGACAGGGGGCCTATACCATGAAGCTTTCTTT. Translating it yields CASTTTGGLYHEAFF.